This TCR beta chain stems from a study of T cell responses to AZD1222 COVID-19 vaccine. The CDR3 covers 17 residues. Germline V gives CDR1 MNHNS, CDR2 SASEGT. Deletions cut 4 bases from V and 5 bases from J, with 23 bases between. Some clones are missing from TCRdb's copy, which holds only in-frame ones; the method was immunoSEQ multiplex PCR. The repertoire has more than 85,000 clones, roughly 92% of them found once; the top ten carry 7.8%. The chain recombines TRBV6-1 with TRBJ1-1; tentative D call: TRBD1 (5 bases). The sequencing used peripheral blood, collected on day 0 of AZD1222 vaccination. This TCR derives from an adult in good health. CDR3 in DNA: TGTGCCAGCAGTGTGTCGGGTTCTAGGCAGGGTGGTACTGAAGCTTTCTTT. Protein sequence: CASSVSGSRQGGTEAFF.